The 10 T cell receptor beta chains below come from one sample, sequenced in a study of T cells in Graves' hyperthyroidism and ophthalmopathy. The source material, RNA transcripts, was used to amplify TCR beta CDR3 regions. The TCR CDR3 was amplified in a first-round RT-PCR using the HTBI primer set. MiXCR, applied by TCRdb to the multiplex PCR reads, yields one record per CDR3 protein. The sample lists nearly 600,000 distinct CDR3 sequences, more than 13% seen once, with roughly 6.9% in the top ten. The material sequenced was blood. Every receptor here comes from a woman aged 18 to 35 with Graves' ophthalmopathy.

At least ten counts were recorded for this clonotype. This sequence joins TRBV12-3 or TRBV12-4 and TRBJ2-7; 7 positions agree with TRBD2. This CDR3 is built from 13 residues. V shed 5 bases, J shed 0 bases, and the junction held 1 base outside the gene matches. CDR3 amino acids: CASSRLASYEQYF. The CDR3 region has the DNA TGTGCCAGCAGTAGACTAGCCTCCTACGAGCAGTACTTC.

Ten or more counts support this clonotype. The genes are TRBV6-2 or TRBV6-3 and TRBJ2-2; D gene unclear. CDR3 length: 13 residues. V lost 4 bases and J 4 bases, leaving 7 bases between the germline ends. Germline V gives CDR1 MNHEY, CDR2 SVGEGT. The CDR3 sequence is CASSWVSTGELFF. CDR3 in DNA: TGTGCCAGCAGTTGGGTTTCCACCGGGGAGCTGTTTTTT.

This clonotype was counted many times. The rearrangement joins TRBV19 to TRBJ1-1; 8 nucleotides line up with TRBD1. V was pared by 3 bases and J by 4 bases, with 7 bases of the junction left unmatched. The CDR3 length is 15 residues. The germline CDR1 and CDR2 sequences are LNHDA and SQIVND (reference sequence). The chain's CDR3 is CASSMSSTGGTEAFF. In DNA form, the CDR3 reads TGTGCCAGTAGTATGTCCTCAACAGGGGGCACTGAAGCTTTCTTT. The entire variable domain, with the rest obtained from reference TRBV19 and TRBJ1-1, is as follows: DGGITQSPKYLFRKEGQNVTLSCEQNLNHDAMYWYRQDPGQGLRLIYYSQIVNDFQKGDIAEGYSVSREKKESFPLTVTSAQKNPTAFYLCASSMSSTGGTEAFFGQGTRLTVV.

Concerning this clonotype: One base away lies a much larger clone, so this may be a sequencing read error. In DNA, the CDR3 is TGTGCCGGCTCACCTGGCGGGAGATACAATGAGCAGTTCTTC. The encoded protein is CAGSPGGRYNEQFF. The chain couples TRBV18 to TRBJ2-1; 7 nucleotides align to TRBD2. CDR1 and CDR2 (germline): KGHSH, LQKENI. The CDR3 sequence is 14 residues long. The full variable domain, with the rest looked up from reference TRBV18 and TRBJ2-1, is NAGVMQNPRHLVRRRGQEARLRCSPMKGHSHVYWYRQLPEEGLKFMVYLQKENIIDESGMPKERFSAEFPKEGPSILRIQQVVRGDSAAYFCAGSPGGRYNEQFFGPGTRLTVL.

The chain joins TRBV5-1 to TRBJ2-7; either TRBD1 or TRBD2 may supply D (6 bases each). V shed 5 bases and J shed 0 bases, with 15 bases lying between them. The V gene's germline CDR1 is SGHRS and CDR2 YFSETQ. The CDR3 is made up of 15 amino acids. The CDR3 DNA reads TGCGCCAGCAGACCTCCTAGGGGGGCCTCCTACGAGCAGTACTTC. It codes for CASRPPRGASYEQYF.

This clonotype was detected many times. The chain has TRBV12-3 or TRBV12-4 and TRBJ1-2, with D possibly TRBD1 on 6 matching bases. This CDR3 is 14 amino acids long. Trimming stripped 2 bases from V and 6 bases from J, with 13 bases between. The CDR3 spells CASSLTAGANGYTF. In DNA form, the CDR3 reads TGTGCCAGCAGTTTAACGGCAGGGGCGAATGGCTACACCTTC.

The chain uses TRBV27 and TRBJ2-2, with 7 bases aligning to TRBD1. Trimming took 11 bases from V and 7 from J; bases not matched to a gene: 10. From germline, CDR1 is MNHEY and CDR2 SMNVEV (reference sequence). The CDR3 totals 13 residues. The CDR3 is CAGAEGAGGELFF. The CDR3 DNA follows: TGTGCCGGGGCAGAGGGGGCGGGCGGGGAGCTGTTTTTT.

J is TRBJ1-5 and V is TRBV19, with 8 bases aligning to TRBD1. V was pared by 7 bases and J by 4 bases, with 6 bases of the junction left unmatched. The CDR3 length is 14 residues. The germline V gene has CDR1 LNHDA and CDR2 SQIVND (reference sequence). The CDR3 reads CASNARQGNQPQHF. CDR3 DNA sequence: TGTGCCAGTAACGCCCGACAGGGGAATCAGCCCCAGCATTTT.

This clonotype was counted ten times or more. The rearrangement links TRBV14 to TRBJ2-1, with D hard to call. CDR3 length equals 15 residues. CDR1 is SGHDN and CDR2 is FVKESK in the germline V gene. V dropped 4 bases and J dropped 4 bases, with 14 bases sitting between them. CDR3 in DNA: TGTGCCAGCAGCCCTCCCGGATCTGGGTACAATGAGCAGTTCTTC. Translated, it gives CASSPPGSGYNEQFF.

This clonotype was recorded at least ten times. The gene calls are TRBV11-2 and TRBJ2-7, with 8 bases that match TRBD2. The V segment lost 0 bases and the J segment 0 bases; nucleotides outside the gene matches: 7. The germline V gene encodes CDR1 SGHAT and CDR2 FQNNGV. The CDR3 extends over 17 amino acids. This CDR3 is CASSLDGREALSYEQYF. Here the CDR3 DNA reads TGTGCCAGCAGCTTAGATGGGCGGGAGGCGCTCTCCTACGAGCAGTACTTC. Complete variable domain (other parts from reference TRBV11-2 and TRBJ2-7): EAGVAQSPRYKIIEKRQSVAFWCNPISGHATLYWYQQILGQGPKLLIQFQNNGVVDDSQLPKDRFSAERLKGVDSTLKIQPAKLEDSAVYLCASSLDGREALSYEQYFGPGTRLTVT.